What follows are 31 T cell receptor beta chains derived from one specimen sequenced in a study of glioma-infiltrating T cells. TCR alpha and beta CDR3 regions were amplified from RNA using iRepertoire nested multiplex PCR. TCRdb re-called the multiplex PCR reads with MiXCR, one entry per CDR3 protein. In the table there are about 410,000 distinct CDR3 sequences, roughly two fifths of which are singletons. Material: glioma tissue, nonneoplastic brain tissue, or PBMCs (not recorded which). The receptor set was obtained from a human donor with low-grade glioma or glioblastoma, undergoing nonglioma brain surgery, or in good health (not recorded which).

CDR3: CASTFGGTGGNTIYF. The CDR3 bases are TGTGCCAGCACCTTCGGGGGGACAGGAGGAAACACCATATATTTT. The chain is built from TRBV28 and TRBJ1-3; TRBD1 matches 8 bases. CDR3 length equals 15 residues. Germline trimming cut 7 bases from V and 4 bases from J; bases unmatched to any gene: 9. Germline-derived CDR1 and CDR2 are MDHEN and SYDVKM.

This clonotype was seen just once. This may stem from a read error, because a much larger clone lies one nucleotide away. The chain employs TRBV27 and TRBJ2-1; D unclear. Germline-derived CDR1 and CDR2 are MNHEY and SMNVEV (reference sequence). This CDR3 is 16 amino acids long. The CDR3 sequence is CASATLSFNSYNQQFF. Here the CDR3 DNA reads TGTGCCAGCGCGACCCTTAGCTTCAATTCCTACAATCAGCAGTTCTTC.

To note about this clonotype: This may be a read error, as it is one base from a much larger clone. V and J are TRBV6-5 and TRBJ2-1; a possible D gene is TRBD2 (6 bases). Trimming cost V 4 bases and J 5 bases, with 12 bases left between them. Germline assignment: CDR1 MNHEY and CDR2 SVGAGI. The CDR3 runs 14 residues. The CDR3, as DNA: TGTGCCAGCAGTTGGGCCCTAGCGAACAATGAGCAGTTCTTC. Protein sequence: CASSWALANNEQFF.

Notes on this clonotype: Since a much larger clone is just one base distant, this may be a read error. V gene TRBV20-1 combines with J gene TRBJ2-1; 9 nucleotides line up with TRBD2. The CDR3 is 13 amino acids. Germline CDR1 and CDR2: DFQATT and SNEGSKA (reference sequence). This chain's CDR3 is CSAERLADNEQLF. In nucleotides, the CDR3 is TGCAGTGCTGAACGACTAGCGGACAATGAGCAGCTCTTC.

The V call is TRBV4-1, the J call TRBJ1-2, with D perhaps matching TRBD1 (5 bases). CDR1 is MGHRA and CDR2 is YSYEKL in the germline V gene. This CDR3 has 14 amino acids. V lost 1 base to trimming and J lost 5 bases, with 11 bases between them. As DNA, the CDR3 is TGCGCCAGCAGCCAAGTAGGGACTTCTTATGGCTACACCTTC. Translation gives CASSQVGTSYGYTF.

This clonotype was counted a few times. DNA of the CDR3: TGTGCCAGCAGCTTAGCAGGGTTGGCTGGTCAGTACTTC. Amino acid sequence: CASSLAGLAGQYF. The V and J genes are TRBV7-9 and TRBJ2-4; D uncertain. This CDR3 region has 13 residues. Trimming took off 0 bases at V and 12 bases at J, with 12 bases between the two ends. Germline assignment: CDR1 SEHNR and CDR2 FQNEAQ (reference sequence).

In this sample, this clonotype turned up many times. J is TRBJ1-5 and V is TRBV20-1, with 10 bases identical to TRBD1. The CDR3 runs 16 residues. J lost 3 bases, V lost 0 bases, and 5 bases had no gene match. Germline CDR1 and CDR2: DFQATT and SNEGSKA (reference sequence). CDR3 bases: TGCAGTGCTAGAGATTGGGACAGGGGTAACAATCAGCCCCAGCATTTT. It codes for CSARDWDRGNNQPQHF.

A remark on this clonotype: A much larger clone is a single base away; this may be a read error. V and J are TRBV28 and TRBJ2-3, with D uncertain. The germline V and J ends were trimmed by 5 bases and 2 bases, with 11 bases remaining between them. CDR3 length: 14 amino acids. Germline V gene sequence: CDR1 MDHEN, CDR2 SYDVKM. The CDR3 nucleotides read TGTGCCAGCAGTCCTCCTCTCCCCACAGATACGCAGTATTTT. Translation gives CASSPPLPTDTQYF.

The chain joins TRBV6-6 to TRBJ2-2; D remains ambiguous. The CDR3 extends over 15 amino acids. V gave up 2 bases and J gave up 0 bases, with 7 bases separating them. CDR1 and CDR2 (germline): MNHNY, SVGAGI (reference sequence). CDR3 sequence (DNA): TGTGCCAGCAGTTACAGAGCTGCGAACACCGGGGAGCTGTTTTTT. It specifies CASSYRAANTGELFF.

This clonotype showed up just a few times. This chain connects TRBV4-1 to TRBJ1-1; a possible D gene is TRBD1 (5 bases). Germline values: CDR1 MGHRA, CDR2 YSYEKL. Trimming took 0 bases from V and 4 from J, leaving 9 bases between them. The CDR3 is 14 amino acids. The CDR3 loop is CASSQDGGVTEAFF. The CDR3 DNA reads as TGCGCCAGCAGCCAAGATGGGGGTGTCACTGAAGCTTTCTTT.

The CDR3 DNA sequence: TGCGCCAGCAGCCAAGACGAGTACCGAGATTATGGCTACACCTTC. This translates into CASSQDEYRDYGYTF. The chain couples TRBV4-1 to TRBJ1-2; D is undetermined. The CDR3 runs to 15 residues. Germline CDR1 MGHRA, CDR2 YSYEKL. V lost 0 bases and J lost 5, with 13 bases in between.

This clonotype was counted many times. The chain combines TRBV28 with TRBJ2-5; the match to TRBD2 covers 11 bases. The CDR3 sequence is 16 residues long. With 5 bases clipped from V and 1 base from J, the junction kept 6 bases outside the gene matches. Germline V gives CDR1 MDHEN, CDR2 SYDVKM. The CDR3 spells CASSPGTSGTQETQYF. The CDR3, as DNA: TGTGCCAGCAGTCCAGGGACTAGCGGAACCCAAGAGACCCAGTACTTC.

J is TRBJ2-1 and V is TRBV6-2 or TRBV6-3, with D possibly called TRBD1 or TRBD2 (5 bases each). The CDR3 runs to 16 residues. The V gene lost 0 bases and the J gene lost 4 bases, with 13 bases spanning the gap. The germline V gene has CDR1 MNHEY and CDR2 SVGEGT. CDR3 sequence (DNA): TGTGCCAGCAGTTACTCCTCCGGGGCCAAATACAATGAGCAGTTCTTC. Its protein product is CASSYSSGAKYNEQFF.

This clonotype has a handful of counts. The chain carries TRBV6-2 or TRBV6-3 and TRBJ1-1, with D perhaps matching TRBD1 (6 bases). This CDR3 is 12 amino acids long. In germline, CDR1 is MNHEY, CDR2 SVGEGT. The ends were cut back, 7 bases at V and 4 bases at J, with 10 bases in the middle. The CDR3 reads CASTGGPTEAFF. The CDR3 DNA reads TGTGCCAGCACCGGGGGGCCCACTGAAGCTTTCTTT.

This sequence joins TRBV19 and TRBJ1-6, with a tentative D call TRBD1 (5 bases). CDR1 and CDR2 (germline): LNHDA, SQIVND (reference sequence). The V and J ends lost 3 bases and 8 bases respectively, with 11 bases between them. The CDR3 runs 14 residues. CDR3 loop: CASSIEGADSPLHF. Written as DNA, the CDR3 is TGTGCCAGTAGTATCGAAGGGGCGGATTCACCCCTCCACTTT.

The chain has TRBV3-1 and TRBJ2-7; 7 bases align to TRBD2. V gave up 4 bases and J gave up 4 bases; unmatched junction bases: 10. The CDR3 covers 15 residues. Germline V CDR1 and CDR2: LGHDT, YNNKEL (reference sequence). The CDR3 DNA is TGTGCCAGCAGCCTCCTTCGGGAGGAACGATACGAGCAGTACTTC. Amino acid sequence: CASSLLREERYEQYF.

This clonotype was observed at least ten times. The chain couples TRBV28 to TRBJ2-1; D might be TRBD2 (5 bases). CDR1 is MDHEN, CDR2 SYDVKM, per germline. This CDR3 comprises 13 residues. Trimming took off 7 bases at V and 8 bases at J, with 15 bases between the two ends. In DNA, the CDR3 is TGTGCCAGCAATCCCCGGGGAGCGGATGAGCAGTTCTTC. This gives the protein CASNPRGADEQFF.

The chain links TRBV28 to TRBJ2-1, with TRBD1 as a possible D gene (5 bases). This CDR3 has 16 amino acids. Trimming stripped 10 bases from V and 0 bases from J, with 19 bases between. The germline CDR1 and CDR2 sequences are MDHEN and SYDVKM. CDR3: CATGLWGDGSYNEQFF. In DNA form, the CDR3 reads TGTGCCACAGGATTGTGGGGCGACGGCTCCTACAATGAGCAGTTCTTC.

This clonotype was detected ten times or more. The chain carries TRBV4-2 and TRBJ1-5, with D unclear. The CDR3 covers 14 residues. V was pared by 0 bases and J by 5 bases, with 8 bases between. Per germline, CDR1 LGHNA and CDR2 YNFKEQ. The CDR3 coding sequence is TGTGCCAGCAGCCAAGATAGGGCCGATCAGCCCCAGCATTTT. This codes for CASSQDRADQPQHF.

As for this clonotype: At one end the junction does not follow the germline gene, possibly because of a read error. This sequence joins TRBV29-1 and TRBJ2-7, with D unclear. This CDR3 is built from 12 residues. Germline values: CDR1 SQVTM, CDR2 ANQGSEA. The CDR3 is CSVGQPSYGQYF. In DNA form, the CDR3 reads TGCAGCGTTGGGCAGCCCTCCTACGGGCAGTACTTC.

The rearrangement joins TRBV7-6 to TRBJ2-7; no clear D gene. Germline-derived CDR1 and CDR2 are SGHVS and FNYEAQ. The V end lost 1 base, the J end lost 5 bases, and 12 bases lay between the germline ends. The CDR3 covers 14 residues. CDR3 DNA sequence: TGTGCCAGCAGCTTAGGTGATAGGTTGAACGAGCAGTACTTC. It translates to CASSLGDRLNEQYF.

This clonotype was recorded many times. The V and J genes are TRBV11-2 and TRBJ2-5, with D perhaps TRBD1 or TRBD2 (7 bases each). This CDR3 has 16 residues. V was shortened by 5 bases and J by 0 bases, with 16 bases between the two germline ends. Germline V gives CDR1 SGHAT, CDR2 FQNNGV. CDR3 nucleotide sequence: TGTGCCAGCAGCCCAGGGAGGGGACAGTACCAAGAGACCCAGTACTTC. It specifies CASSPGRGQYQETQYF.

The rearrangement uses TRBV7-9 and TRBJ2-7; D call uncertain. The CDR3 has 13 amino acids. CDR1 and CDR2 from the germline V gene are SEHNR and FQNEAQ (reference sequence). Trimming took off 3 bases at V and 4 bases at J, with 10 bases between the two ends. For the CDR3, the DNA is TGTGCCAGCAGCTTGCCTCAAGCTTACGAGCAGTACTTC. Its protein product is CASSLPQAYEQYF.

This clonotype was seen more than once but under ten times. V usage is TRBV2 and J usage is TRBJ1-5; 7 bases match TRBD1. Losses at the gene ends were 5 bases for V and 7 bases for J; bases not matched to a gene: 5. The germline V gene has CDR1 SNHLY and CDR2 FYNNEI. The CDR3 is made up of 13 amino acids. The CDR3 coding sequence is TGTGCCAGCAGTACGGGACAGTCCCAGCCCCAGCATTTT. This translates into CASSTGQSQPQHF.

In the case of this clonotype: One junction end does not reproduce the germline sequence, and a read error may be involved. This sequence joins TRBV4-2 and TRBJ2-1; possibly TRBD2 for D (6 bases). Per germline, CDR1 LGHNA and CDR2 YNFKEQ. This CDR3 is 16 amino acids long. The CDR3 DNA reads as TGTGCCAGCAGCCAAGATGACGGGGGAGGCTACAATGGGCAGTTCTTC. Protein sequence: CASSQDDGGGYNGQFF.

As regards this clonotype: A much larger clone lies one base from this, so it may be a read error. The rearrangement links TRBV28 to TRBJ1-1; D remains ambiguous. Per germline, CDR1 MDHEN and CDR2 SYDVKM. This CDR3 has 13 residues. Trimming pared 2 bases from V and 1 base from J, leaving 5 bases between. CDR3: CASSLLENTEAFF. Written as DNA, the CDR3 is TGTGCCAGCAGTTTACTAGAGAACACTGAAGCTTTCTTT.

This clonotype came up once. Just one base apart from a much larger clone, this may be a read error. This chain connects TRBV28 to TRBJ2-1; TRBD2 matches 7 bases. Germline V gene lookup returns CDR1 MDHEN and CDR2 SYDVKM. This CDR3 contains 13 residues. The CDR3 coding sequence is TGTGCCGGGGGAGGGAGCTCCTACAATGAGCAGTCCTTC. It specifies CAGGGSSYNEQSF.

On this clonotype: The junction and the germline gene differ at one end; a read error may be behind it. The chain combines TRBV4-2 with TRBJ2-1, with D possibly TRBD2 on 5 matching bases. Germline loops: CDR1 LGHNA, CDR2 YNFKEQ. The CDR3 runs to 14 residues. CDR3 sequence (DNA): TGTGCCAGCAGCCGAGAGGGCTCCTACGATGAGCAGTTCTTC. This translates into CASSREGSYDEQFF.

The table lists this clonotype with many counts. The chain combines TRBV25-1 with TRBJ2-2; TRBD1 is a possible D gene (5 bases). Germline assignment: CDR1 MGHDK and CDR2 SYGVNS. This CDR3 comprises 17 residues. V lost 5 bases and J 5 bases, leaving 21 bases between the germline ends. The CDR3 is CASSPLGGRVGTGELFF. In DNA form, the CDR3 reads TGTGCCAGCAGTCCTCTAGGTGGCAGGGTCGGAACCGGGGAGCTGTTTTTT. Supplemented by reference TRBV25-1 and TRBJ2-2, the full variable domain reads EADIYQTPRYLVIGTGKKITLECSQTMGHDKMYWYQQDPGMELHLIHYSYGVNSTEKGDLSSESTVSRIRTEHFPLTLESARPSHTSQYLCASSPLGGRVGTGELFFGEGSRLTVL.

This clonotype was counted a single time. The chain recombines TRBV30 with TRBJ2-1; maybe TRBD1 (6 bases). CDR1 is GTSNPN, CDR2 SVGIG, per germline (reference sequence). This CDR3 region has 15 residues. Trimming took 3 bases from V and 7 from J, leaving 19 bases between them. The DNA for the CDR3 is TGTGCCTGGAGCTTAACAGGGTCAAGGCTAAATGAGCAGTTCTTC. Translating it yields CAWSLTGSRLNEQFF.

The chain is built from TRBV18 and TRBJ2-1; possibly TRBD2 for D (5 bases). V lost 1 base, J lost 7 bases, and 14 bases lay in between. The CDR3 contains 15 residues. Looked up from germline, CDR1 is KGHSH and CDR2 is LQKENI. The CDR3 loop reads CASSPQEGTGNEQFF. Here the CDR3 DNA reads TGTGCCAGCTCACCACAAGAGGGTACGGGGAATGAGCAGTTCTTC.